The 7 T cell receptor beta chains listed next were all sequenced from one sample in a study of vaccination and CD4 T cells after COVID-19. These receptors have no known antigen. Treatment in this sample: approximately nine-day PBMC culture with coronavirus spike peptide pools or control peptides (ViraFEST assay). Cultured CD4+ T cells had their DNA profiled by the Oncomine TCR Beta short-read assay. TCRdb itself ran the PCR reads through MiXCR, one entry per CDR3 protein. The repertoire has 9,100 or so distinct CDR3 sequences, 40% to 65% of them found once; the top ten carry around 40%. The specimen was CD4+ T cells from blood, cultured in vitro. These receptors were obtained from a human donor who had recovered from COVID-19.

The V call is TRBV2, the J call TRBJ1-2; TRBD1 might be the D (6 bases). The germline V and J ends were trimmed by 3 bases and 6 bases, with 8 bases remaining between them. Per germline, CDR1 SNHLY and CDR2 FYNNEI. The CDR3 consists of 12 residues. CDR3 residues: CASSDQGNGYTF. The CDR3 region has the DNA TGTGCCAGCAGTGACCAGGGGAATGGCTACACCTTC.

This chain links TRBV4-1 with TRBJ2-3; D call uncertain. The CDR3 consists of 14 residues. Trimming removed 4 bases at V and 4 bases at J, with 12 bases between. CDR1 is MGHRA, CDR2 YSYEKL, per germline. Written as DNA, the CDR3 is TGCGCCAGCAGCCCGTTGATGTTGTCAGATACGCAGTATTTT. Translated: CASSPLMLSDTQYF.

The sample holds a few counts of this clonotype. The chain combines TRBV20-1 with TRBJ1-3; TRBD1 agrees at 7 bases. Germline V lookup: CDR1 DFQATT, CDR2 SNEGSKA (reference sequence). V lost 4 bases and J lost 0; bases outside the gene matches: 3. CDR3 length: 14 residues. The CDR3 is CSAMDRNSGNTIYF. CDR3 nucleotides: TGCAGTGCTATGGACAGGAACTCTGGAAACACCATATATTTT.

In nucleotides, the CDR3 is TGCAGTGGGGCCCACTCCGGGGGACTAGCGGGATTAGTAGATACGCAGTATTTT. This codes for CSGAHSGGLAGLVDTQYF. This rearrangement joins TRBV20-1 to TRBJ2-3; 13 bases fit TRBD2. The CDR3 totals 18 residues. V gave up 7 bases and J gave up 5 bases; unmatched junction bases: 18. Per the germline V gene, CDR1 is DFQATT and CDR2 is SNEGSKA (reference sequence).

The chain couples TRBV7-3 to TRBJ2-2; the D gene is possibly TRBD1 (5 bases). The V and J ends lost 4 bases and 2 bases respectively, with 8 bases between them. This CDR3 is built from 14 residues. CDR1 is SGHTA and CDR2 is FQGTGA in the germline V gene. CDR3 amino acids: CASSWQGNTGELFF. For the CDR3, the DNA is TGTGCCAGCAGCTGGCAGGGTAACACCGGGGAGCTGTTTTTT.

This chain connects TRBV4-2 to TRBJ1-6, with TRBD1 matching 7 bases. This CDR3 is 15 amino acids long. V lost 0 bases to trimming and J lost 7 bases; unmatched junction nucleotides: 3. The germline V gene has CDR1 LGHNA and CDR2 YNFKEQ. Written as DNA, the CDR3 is TGTGCCAGCAGCCAAGAGACAGGGAACAATTCACCCCTCCACTTT. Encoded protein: CASSQETGNNSPLHF.

The CDR3 coding sequence is TGTGCCAGCAGCCCCCGGCTAGCGGGAGATCCCGGGGAGCTGTTTTTT. As protein: CASSPRLAGDPGELFF. The genes are TRBV7-3 and TRBJ2-2, with 10 bases that match TRBD2. V was clipped by 5 bases and J by 6 bases; unmatched bases: 9. This CDR3 has 16 residues. CDR1 is SGHTA, CDR2 FQGTGA, per germline.